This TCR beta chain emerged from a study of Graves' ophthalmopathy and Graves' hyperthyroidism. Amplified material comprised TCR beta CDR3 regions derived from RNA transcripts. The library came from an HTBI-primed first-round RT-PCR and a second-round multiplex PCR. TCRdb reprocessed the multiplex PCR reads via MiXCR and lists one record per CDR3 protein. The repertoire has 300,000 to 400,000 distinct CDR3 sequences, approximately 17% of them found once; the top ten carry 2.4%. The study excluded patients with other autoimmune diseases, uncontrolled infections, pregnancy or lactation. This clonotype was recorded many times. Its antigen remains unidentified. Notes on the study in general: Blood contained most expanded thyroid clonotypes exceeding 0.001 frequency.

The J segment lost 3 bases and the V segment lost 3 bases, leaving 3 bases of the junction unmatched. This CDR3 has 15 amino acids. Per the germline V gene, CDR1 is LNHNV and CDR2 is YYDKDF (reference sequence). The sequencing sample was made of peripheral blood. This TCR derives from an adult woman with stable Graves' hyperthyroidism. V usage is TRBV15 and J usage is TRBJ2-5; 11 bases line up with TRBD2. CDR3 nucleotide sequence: TGTGCCACCAGCAGCGAGGGACTAGCGGAAGAGACCCAGTACTTC. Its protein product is CATSSEGLAEETQYF.